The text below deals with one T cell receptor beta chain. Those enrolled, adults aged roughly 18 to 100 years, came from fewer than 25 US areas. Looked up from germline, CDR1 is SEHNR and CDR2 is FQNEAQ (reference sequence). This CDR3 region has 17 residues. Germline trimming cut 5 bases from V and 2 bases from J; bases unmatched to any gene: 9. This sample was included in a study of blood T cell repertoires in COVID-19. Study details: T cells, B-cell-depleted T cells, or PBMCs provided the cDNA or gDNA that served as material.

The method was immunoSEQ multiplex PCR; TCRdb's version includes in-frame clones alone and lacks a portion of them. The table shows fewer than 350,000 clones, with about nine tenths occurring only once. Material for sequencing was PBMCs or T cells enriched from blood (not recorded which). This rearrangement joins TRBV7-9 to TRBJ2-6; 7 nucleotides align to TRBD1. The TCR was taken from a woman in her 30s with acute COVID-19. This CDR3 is CASSQQGDLAGANVLTF. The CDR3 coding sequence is TGTGCCAGCAGCCAGCAGGGGGACCTTGCTGGGGCCAACGTCCTGACTTTC.